The clone carrying this TCR beta chain was detected only a few times. RNA transcripts yielded amplified TCR beta CDR3 regions. The HTBI primer set was used in a first-round RT-PCR of the TCR CDR3. TCRdb analysed the multiplex PCR reads with MiXCR anew, one entry per CDR3 protein. The data show around 350,000 distinct CDR3 sequences, with approximately 18% seen just once and around 35% held by the top ten. The sample comes from a study of T cells in Graves' hyperthyroidism and ophthalmopathy. Per germline, CDR1 MNHEY and CDR2 SMNVEV (reference sequence). Trimming took 5 bases from V and 0 from J, leaving 16 bases between them. CDR3 length: 16 amino acids.

Specimen: blood. The receptor was derived from a woman aged 25 to 39 with Graves' hyperthyroidism that later progressed to Graves' ophthalmopathy. This sequence joins TRBV27 and TRBJ1-1; D is possibly TRBD1 (5 bases). The CDR3 bases are TGTGCCAGCAGTGTTCAGGGATTGTACATGAACACTGAAGCTTTCTTT. This translates into CASSVQGLYMNTEAFF.